This record looks at one TCR beta chain sequence and its context. As yet, its antigen is unknown. The sample comes from a study of PD-1 blockade in classical Hodgkin lymphoma. In the study overall: It was nivolumab at 3 mg/kg, given intravenously every 2 weeks, that patients received. Findings of the study overall: TCR diversity rose significantly by C4D1 in CD4+ but not CD8+ cells. Complete responders matched newly diagnosed patients in baseline diversity. Individuals who commenced nivolumab within less than 1 year of ASCT were excluded.

Assay used: immunoSEQ multiplex PCR; TCRdb lists only in-frame clones, some missing. Of just under 65,000 clones listed, around 90% were seen once; the top ten hold approximately 8%. Per germline, CDR1 SGHTS and CDR2 YDEGEE. The CDR3 length is 15 residues. Trimming left V 1 base short and J 1 base short, with 9 bases between. Time point meaning: cycle 4 day 1 (C4D1), after six to seven weeks of nivolumab. Each and every patient relapsed after autologous stem cell transplantation, and patients got differing brentuximab vedotin exposure. This TCR was sampled from a human donor with classical Hodgkin lymphoma. The sample here was peripheral blood mononuclear cells (PBMCs), taken before the fourth cycle of nivolumab. V gene TRBV5-8 combines with J gene TRBJ1-5; D uncertain. Written as DNA, the CDR3 is TGTGCCAGCAGCTTGCGTTGGGGAAGCAATCAGCCCCAGCATTTT. Translation gives CASSLRWGSNQPQHF. Full variable domain (missing parts from reference TRBV5-8 and TRBJ1-5): EAGVTQSPTHLIKTRGQQATLRCSPISGHTSVYWYQQALGLGLQFLLWYDEGEERNRGNFPPRFSGRQFPNYSSELNVNALELEDSALYLCASSLRWGSNQPQHFGDGTRLSIL.